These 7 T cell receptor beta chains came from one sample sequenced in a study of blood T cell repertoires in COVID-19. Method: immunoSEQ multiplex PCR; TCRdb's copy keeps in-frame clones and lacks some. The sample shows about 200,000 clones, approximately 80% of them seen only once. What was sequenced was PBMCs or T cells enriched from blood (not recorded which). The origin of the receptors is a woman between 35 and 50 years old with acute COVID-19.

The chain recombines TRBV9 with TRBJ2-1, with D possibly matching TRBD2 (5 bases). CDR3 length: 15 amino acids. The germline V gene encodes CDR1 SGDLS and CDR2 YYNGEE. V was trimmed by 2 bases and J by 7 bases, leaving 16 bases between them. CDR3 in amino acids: CASSVGRGSLNEQFF. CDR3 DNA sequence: TGTGCCAGCAGCGTCGGTCGTGGGAGTCTGAATGAGCAGTTCTTC. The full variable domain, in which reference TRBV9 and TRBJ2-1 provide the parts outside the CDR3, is DSGVTQTPKHLITATGQRVTLRCSPRSGDLSVYWYQQSLDQGLQFLIQYYNGEERAKGNILERFSAQQFPDLHSELNLSSLELGDSALYFCASSVGRGSLNEQFFGPGTRLTVL.

DNA of the CDR3: TGTGCCAGCAGCTTAGCGCGGTTCCCAGGGGATTCCTACGAGCAGTACTTC. Translation gives CASSLARFPGDSYEQYF. The chain links TRBV7-8 to TRBJ2-7; D might be TRBD1 (6 bases). V was pared by 0 bases and J by 1 base, with 16 bases between. This CDR3 spans 17 amino acids. Germline V gives CDR1 SGHVS, CDR2 FQNEAQ. Full variable domain (missing parts from reference TRBV7-8 and TRBJ2-7): GAGVSQSPRYKVAKRGQDVALRCDPISGHVSLFWYQQALGQGPEFLTYFQNEAQLDKSGLPSDRFFAERPEGSVSTLKIQRTQQEDSAVYLCASSLARFPGDSYEQYFGPGTRLTVT.

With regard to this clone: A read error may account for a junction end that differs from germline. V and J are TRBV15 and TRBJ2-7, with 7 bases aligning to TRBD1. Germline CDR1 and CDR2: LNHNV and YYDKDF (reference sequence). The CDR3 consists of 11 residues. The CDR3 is CATSARDSMRF. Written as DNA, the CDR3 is TGTGCCACCAGCGCCCGGGACAGTATGAGGTTC.

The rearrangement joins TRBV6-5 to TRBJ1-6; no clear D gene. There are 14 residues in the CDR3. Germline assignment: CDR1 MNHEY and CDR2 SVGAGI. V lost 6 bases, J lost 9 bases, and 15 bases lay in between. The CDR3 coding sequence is TGTGCCAGCAGCCTCGGAGAGGGAACTTCACCCCTCCACTTT. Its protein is CASSLGEGTSPLHF.

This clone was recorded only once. The chain's CDR3 is CAWKFTGHLNTEAFF. The CDR3 DNA is TGTGCCTGGAAATTCACGGGACACCTGAACACTGAAGCTTTCTTT. V gene TRBV30 combines with J gene TRBJ1-1; weak D call: TRBD1 (6 bases). The CDR3 length is 15 residues. The V end lost 4 bases, the J end lost 0 bases, and 15 bases lay between the germline ends. CDR1 and CDR2 from the germline V gene are GTSNPN and SVGIG (reference sequence).

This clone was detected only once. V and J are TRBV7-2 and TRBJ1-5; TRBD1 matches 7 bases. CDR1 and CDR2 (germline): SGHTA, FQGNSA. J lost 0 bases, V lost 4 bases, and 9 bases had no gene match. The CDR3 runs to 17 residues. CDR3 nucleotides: TGTGCCAGCAGCTCCCCGTTACAGGGGAGTAGCAATCAGCCCCAGCATTTT. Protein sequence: CASSSPLQGSSNQPQHF.

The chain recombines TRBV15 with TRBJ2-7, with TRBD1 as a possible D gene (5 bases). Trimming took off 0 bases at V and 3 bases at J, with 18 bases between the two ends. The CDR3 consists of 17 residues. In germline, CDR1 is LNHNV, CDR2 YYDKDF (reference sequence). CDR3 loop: CATSRDQGSRINYEQYF. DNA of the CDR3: TGTGCCACCAGCAGAGATCAGGGATCGAGGATTAACTACGAGCAGTACTTC.